The rows below give T cell receptor beta chains drawn from one sample of a study of Graves' ophthalmopathy and Graves' hyperthyroidism. In TCRdb, the multiplex PCR reads were re-called with MiXCR into one record per CDR3 protein. The sample shows around 1,000,000 distinct CDR3 sequences, less than 45% of them seen only once. The specimen was peripheral blood or thyroid tissue (not recorded which). The receptor set was obtained from an adult man with Graves' hyperthyroidism. CDR3s include the opening cysteine and the closing phenylalanine or tryptophan. The D gene is left open where the match is weak. Rows give clone size only sometimes, using once, few, many, or a class for an expanded clone.

cdr3_aa cdr3_nt j_call clone_size v_call d_call
CASSGYSNTGELFF TGTGCCAGTTCCGGATATTCGAACACCGGGGAGCTGTTTTTT TRBJ2-2 - TRBV19 -
CASTDRGTEAFF TGTGCCTCAACCGACCGCGGCACTGAAGCTTTCTTT TRBJ1-1 many TRBV12-3/TRBV12-4 -
CASSPRLGGELFF TGTGCCAGCAGCCCTCGGCTGGGCGGGGAGCTGTTTTTT TRBJ2-2 - TRBV7-2 -
CSPKTGANTEAFF TGCAGTCCAAAAACAGGGGCGAACACTGAAGCTTTCTTT TRBJ1-1 - TRBV20-1 TRBD1
CSAKIGGETQYF TGCAGTGCTAAAATTGGGGGAGAGACCCAGTACTTC TRBJ2-5 - TRBV20-1 -
CSFAQGNTEAFF TGCAGCTTCGCGCAGGGGAACACTGAAGCTTTCTTT TRBJ1-1 - TRBV29-1 -
CASSPTGSTGELFF TGTGCCAGCAGCCCGACAGGGTCGACCGGGGAGCTGTTTTTT TRBJ2-2 few TRBV7-2 TRBD1
CAISESGAQPQYF TGTGCCATCAGTGAGTCGGGTGCCCAGCCCCAGTACTTC TRBJ2-5 - TRBV10-3 -
CSVGKPHGELFF TGCAGCGTTGGCAAACCACACGGGGAGCTGTTTTTT TRBJ2-2 - TRBV29-1 -
CASSLAWDSLNTEAFF TGTGCCAGCAGCTTAGCCTGGGACAGCCTGAACACTGAAGCTTTCTTT TRBJ1-1 many TRBV7-9 TRBD1
CASRGDSYNSPLHF TGTGCCAGCAGGGGAGACTCCTATAATTCACCCCTCCACTTT TRBJ1-6 many TRBV25-1 -
CSAPVGKFGELFF TGCAGTGCGCCCGTGGGCAAGTTCGGGGAGCTGTTTTTT TRBJ2-2 few TRBV20-1 -
CASSPEGLKAFF TGTGCCAGCTCACCCGAGGGGCTCAAGGCTTTCTTT TRBJ1-1 - TRBV18 -
CAISRGKDSNSNQPQHF TGTGCCATCAGTCGGGGCAAGGACAGTAATAGCAATCAGCCCCAGCATTTT TRBJ1-5 - TRBV10-3 -
CASSESWGNQPQHF TGCGCCAGCAGTGAGTCATGGGGTAATCAGCCCCAGCATTTT TRBJ1-5 - TRBV10-2 -
CASSLRFRTGGETQYF TGTGCCAGCAGCCTCAGATTCCGGACAGGTGGAGAGACCCAGTACTTC TRBJ2-5 - TRBV11-2 TRBD1
CASSPMGTDNQPQHF TGTGCCAGCAGCCCAATGGGGACAGACAATCAGCCCCAGCATTTT TRBJ1-5 - TRBV9 TRBD1
CSARKTGGAFF TGCAGTGCTAGAAAGACAGGGGGGGCTTTCTTT TRBJ1-1 - TRBV20-1 TRBD1
CASSPSPGPNTGELFF TGTGCCAGCAGCCCGAGTCCGGGACCCAACACCGGGGAGCTGTTTTTT TRBJ2-2 many TRBV5-5 -
CASSQGRSQPQHF TGTGCCAGCAGCCAGGGTAGGAGTCAGCCCCAGCATTTT TRBJ1-5 few TRBV7-2 -
CATKRGRDQETQYF TGTGCCACCAAGAGAGGACGCGACCAAGAGACCCAGTACTTC TRBJ2-5 many TRBV15 -
CASSLKGAGEAFF TGTGCCAGCAGCCTAAAGGGGGCGGGGGAAGCTTTCTTT TRBJ1-1 - TRBV12-3/TRBV12-4 TRBD1
CASSLGTSGRINEQFF TGCGCCAGCAGCTTGGGGACTAGCGGGAGGATCAATGAGCAGTTCTTC TRBJ2-1 - TRBV5-1 TRBD2
CASSLGGGMTDTQYF TGCGCCAGCAGCTTGGGGGGGGGGATGACAGATACGCAGTATTTT TRBJ2-3 - TRBV5-1 TRBD2
CASRTDDGYEQYF TGTGCCAGCAGGACGGATGACGGCTACGAGCAGTACTTC TRBJ2-7 few TRBV5-6 -
CASSDRTNYGYTF TGTGCCAGCAGCGACAGGACTAACTATGGCTACACCTTC TRBJ1-2 many TRBV11-2 -
CSVEDPVAVGEAFF TGCAGCGTTGAAGATCCCGTGGCCGTCGGGGAAGCTTTCTTT TRBJ1-1 - TRBV29-1 -
CASRTGNTGELFF TGTGCCAGCAGGACAGGGAACACCGGGGAGCTGTTTTTT TRBJ2-2 many TRBV2 -
CASNTRLDEKLFF TGTGCCAGCAACACCCGGCTAGATGAAAAACTGTTTTTT TRBJ1-4 - TRBV12-3/TRBV12-4 -
CASSESGERGYTF TGCGCCAGCAGTGAGTCGGGGGAGAGGGGCTACACCTTC TRBJ1-2 - TRBV10-2 -
CASSFPGANTGELFF TGCGCCAGCAGCTTCCCAGGGGCGAACACCGGGGAGCTGTTTTTT TRBJ2-2 many TRBV5-1 -
CSVEGLSSYNEQFF TGCAGCGTGGAAGGACTCTCCTCCTACAATGAGCAGTTCTTC TRBJ2-1 - TRBV29-1 -
CASSPSGRETQYF TGTGCCAGCTCCCCTAGCGGGAGGGAGACCCAGTACTTC TRBJ2-5 many TRBV7-3 TRBD2
CASSFEPGQAHTEAFF TGCGCCAGCAGCTTTGAACCGGGACAGGCCCACACTGAAGCTTTCTTT TRBJ1-1 - TRBV5-1 TRBD1
CASSAGPAQPQHF TGTGCCAGTAGTGCGGGACCGGCTCAGCCCCAGCATTTT TRBJ1-5 many TRBV19 -
CASSFRAVEEAFF TGTGCCAGCAGCTTTAGGGCAGTCGAAGAAGCTTTCTTT TRBJ1-1 many TRBV11-2 -
CASSKWAGAEAFF TGCGCCAGCAGCAAATGGGCGGGGGCTGAAGCTTTCTTT TRBJ1-1 - TRBV4-3 -
CASSLSGGAAYEQYF TGTGCCAGCAGCTTATCGGGCGGGGCCGCCTACGAGCAGTACTTC TRBJ2-7 - TRBV7-3 -
CASSTGTESYEQYF TGTGCCAGCAGCACAGGGACGGAAAGTTACGAGCAGTACTTC TRBJ2-7 few TRBV9 -
CASSQLISAGANSEAFF TGTGCCAGCAGCCAATTAATCTCAGCGGGCGCAAATTCTGAAGCTTTCTTT TRBJ1-1 many TRBV14 -
CASSQLQGLNTEAFF TGCGCCAGCAGCCAATTACAGGGACTGAACACTGAAGCTTTCTTT TRBJ1-1 few TRBV4-1 -
CATSRDLAGRNEHF TGTGCCACCAGCAGAGATCTAGCGGGGAGGAACGAGCATTTT TRBJ1-5 - TRBV15 -
CASSFGQTSPGGYEQYF TGTGCCAGCAGCTTTGGCCAGACGAGTCCCGGGGGGTACGAGCAGTACTTC TRBJ2-7 many TRBV7-9 TRBD2
CASSLGGTGTTNTGELFF TGTGCCAGCAGCTTAGGGGGGACAGGGACTACGAACACCGGGGAGCTGTTTTTT TRBJ2-2 - TRBV7-8 TRBD1
CASSQDDSQETQYF TGCGCCAGCAGCCAAGATGACAGCCAAGAGACCCAGTACTTC TRBJ2-5 - TRBV4-3 -
CASSQIGWDEQYF TGTGCCAGCAGCCAAATCGGTTGGGACGAGCAGTACTTC TRBJ2-7 few TRBV3-1 -
CSAYPTSGRAVGTQYF TGCAGTGCTTACCCTACTAGCGGGAGGGCCGTTGGGACCCAGTACTTC TRBJ2-5 - TRBV20-1 TRBD2
CASSLQGLSTIYF TGTGCCAGCAGCCTACAGGGGTTGAGCACCATATATTTT TRBJ1-3 many TRBV7-8 TRBD1
CASMGLAGGETQYF TGTGCCAGCATGGGGCTAGCGGGAGGCGAGACCCAGTACTTC TRBJ2-5 - TRBV7-9 TRBD2
CASSLTGLAGDSYEQYF TGTGCCAGCAGCTTAACAGGGCTAGCGGGAGACTCCTACGAGCAGTACTTC TRBJ2-7 once TRBV7-2 TRBD2
CASSYRGGMTTDTQYF TGCGCCAGCAGCTACCGGGGAGGGATGACGACAGATACGCAGTATTTT TRBJ2-3 few TRBV4-1 TRBD2